The present entry profiles one T cell receptor (beta chain) with its context. Its antigen is not yet known. No base-level quality is on record; no much larger clone is a single base apart. The sample originates from a study of blood T cell repertoires in COVID-19 (TCRdb year 2020). About the investigation overall: Samples from collaborators originated in the United States, Italy and Spain and spanned both the acute and convalescent phases of COVID-19. Samples were obtained from the ongoing ImmuneRACE study (first 160 participants) and from 1,000 to 1,500 subjects provided by 6 global collaborators. The repertoires were released in a freely available public database intended as a resource for research on the immune response to SARS-CoV-2. Where available, HLA class I and class II types were obtained from metadata supplied by the sample provider rather than from assay-based typing. The dataset comprised deeply sampled blood TCRbeta repertoires from subjects exposed to, actively infected with, or recovered from COVID-19. The prospective study material was composed of cDNA or gDNA derived from T cells, B-cell-depleted T cells, or PBMCs. A de-identified subject ID, COVID-19 status, age in years and sex were almost always included in the sample metadata. Here is what the overall study found, with its caveats: How much clinical and demographic metadata was included differed by source and by participant, and the metadata was provided uncurated.

One collaborating source in Seattle enrolled patients during active infection and followed them longitudinally through the course of disease. Whole blood was collected in K2EDTA tubes by collaborating institutions according to the institutions' own protocols. For TCRbeta analysis, collaborators shipped samples in one of three forms: frozen whole blood, isolated PBMCs, or DNA extracted from either of those sample types. TCRbeta CDR3 regions were amplified from genomic DNA using the immunoSEQ Assay, a bias-controlled multiplex PCR. In the source study's methods: Within the assay, amplification of reference gene primers was used to estimate how many nucleated cells each sample contained. To quantify the absolute abundance of each unique TCRbeta CDR3 rearrangement, sequence reads were collapsed and filtered. For each sample, productive Simpson clonality was calculated by taking the square root of Simpson's diversity index across productive rearrangements. Not all clones reach the TCRdb copy of this immuneACCESS table, which keeps in-frame sequences only. Checked studies attribute under half of the gap to unresolved V genes and leave the rest unexplained. The DNA gave D and trimming, while V, J and clone size come from that table. This sample has about 50,000 clones in its table, and around 85% of those were observed once. 20% to 30% of the sample is held by the ten biggest clonotypes.

V is pruned by 0 bases and J by 7 bases, leaving 9 bases of the junction without a gene match. The CDR3 starts with the cysteine, ends with the phenylalanine, and has 16 residues. The DNA shown is the 48-base CDR3, in frame from base 1. Via the germline V gene, CDR1 is SGHDT and CDR2 YYEEEE. The sequence joins TRBV5-6 to TRBJ1-5, with TRBD1 matching 8 junction bases. This receptor was identified in a woman older than 75 with COVID-19, enrolled during active disease. Sequencing used peripheral blood. The sequenced DNA: TGTGCCAGCAGCTTGGGTCAGGGGGCAATGGTACAGCCCCAGCATTTT. This translates into CASSLGQGAMVQPQHF.